A single TCR beta chain is shown here with its context. Its antigen is unknown. The CDR3 consists of 14 residues. The V and J ends lost 8 bases and 0 bases respectively, with 16 bases between them. Germline CDR1 and CDR2: GTSNPN and SVGIG (reference sequence). This entry is derived from a study of Ad26.COV2.S vaccination and SARS-CoV-2 variants. Overall study context: This donor came from the COV1001 trial of Ad26.COV2.S.

Method: immunoSEQ multiplex PCR; TCRdb's copy keeps in-frame clones and lacks some. The sample lists 400,000 to 450,000 clones, around 92% occurring once. General observations from the study: Placebo and vaccine recipients had non-spike TCR breadth that was similar.

The treatment is: some 20 received Ad26.COV2.S at low or high dose, single or two shots; roughly five received placebo; per-sample allocation not given. Collection of samples fell on day 63 after the first vaccine or placebo injection. The chain has TRBV30 and TRBJ1-2, with D possibly being TRBD1 (5 bases). The source is a person aged 18 to 59 who received the Ad26.COV2.S COVID-19 vaccine or a placebo. The material sequenced was peripheral blood, taken in a trial of Ad26.COV2.S vaccine versus placebo. The chain's CDR3 is CAGGLGSPNYGYTF. The CDR3 DNA reads TGTGCCGGGGGTTTAGGGTCGCCTAACTATGGCTACACCTTC.